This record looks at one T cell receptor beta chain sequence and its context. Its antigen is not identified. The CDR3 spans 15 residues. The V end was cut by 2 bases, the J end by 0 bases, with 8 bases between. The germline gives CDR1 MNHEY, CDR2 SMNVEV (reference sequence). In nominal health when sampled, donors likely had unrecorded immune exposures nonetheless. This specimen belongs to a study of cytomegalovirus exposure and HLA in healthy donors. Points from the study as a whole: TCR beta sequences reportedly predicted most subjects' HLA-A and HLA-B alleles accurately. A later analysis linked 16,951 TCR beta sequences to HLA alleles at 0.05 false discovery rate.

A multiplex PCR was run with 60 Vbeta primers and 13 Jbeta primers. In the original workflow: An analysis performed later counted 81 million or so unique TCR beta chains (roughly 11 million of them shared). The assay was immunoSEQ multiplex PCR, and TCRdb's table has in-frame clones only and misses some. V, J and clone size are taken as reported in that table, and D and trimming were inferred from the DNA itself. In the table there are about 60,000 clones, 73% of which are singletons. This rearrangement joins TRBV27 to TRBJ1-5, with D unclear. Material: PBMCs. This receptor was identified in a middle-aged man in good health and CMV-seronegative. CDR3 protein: CASSLVPGSNQPQHF. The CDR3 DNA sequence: TGTGCCAGCAGTTTAGTGCCAGGTAGCAATCAGCCCCAGCATTTT.